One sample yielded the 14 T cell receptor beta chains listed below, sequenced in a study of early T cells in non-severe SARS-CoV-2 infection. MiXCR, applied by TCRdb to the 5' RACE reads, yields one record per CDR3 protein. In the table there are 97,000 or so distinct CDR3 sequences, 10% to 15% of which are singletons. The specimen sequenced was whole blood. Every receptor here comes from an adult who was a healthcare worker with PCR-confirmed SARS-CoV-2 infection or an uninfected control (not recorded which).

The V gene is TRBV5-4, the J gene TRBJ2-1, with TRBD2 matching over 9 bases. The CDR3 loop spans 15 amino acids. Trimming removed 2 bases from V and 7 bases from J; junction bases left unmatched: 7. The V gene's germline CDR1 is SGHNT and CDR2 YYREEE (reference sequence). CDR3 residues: CASSLPAGGRNEQFF. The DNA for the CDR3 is TGTGCCAGCAGCTTACCAGCGGGAGGAAGGAATGAGCAGTTCTTC.

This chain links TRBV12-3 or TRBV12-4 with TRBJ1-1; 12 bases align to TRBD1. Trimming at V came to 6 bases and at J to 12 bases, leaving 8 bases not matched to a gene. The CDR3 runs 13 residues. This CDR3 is CASRDGTGGSTFF. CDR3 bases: TGTGCCAGCAGGGACGGGACAGGGGGCTCGACTTTCTTT.

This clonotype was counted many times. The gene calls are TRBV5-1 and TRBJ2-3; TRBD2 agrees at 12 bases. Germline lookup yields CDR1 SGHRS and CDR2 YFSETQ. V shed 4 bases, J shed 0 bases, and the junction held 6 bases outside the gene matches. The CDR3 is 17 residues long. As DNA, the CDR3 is TGCGCCAGCAGCCCTGGGACTAGCGGGCACAGCACAGATACGCAGTATTTT. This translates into CASSPGTSGHSTDTQYF.

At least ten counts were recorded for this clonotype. DNA of the CDR3: TGTGCCAGCACTCTTCAGGGGAGCTCCTATAATTCACCCCTCCACTTT. This gives the protein CASTLQGSSYNSPLHF. This chain uses TRBV28 with TRBJ1-6; possible D gene TRBD1, 6 bases. CDR3 length equals 16 residues. Germline V gives CDR1 MDHEN, CDR2 SYDVKM. The V and J ends lost 7 bases and 0 bases respectively, with 13 bases between them.

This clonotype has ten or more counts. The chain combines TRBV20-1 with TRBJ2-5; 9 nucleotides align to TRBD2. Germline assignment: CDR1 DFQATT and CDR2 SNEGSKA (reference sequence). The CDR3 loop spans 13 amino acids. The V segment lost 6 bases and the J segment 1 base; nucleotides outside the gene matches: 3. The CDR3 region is CSARLAAQETQYF. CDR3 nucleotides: TGCAGTGCAAGACTAGCGGCCCAAGAGACCCAGTACTTC.

The CDR3 coding sequence is TGCAGTGCCGTCCTTGCAGATACGCAGTATTTT. Protein sequence: CSAVLADTQYF. The rearrangement joins TRBV20-1 to TRBJ2-3; D call uncertain. The CDR3 loop spans 11 amino acids. The V end was cut by 6 bases, the J end by 4 bases, with 8 bases between. Germline V CDR1 and CDR2: DFQATT, SNEGSKA (reference sequence).

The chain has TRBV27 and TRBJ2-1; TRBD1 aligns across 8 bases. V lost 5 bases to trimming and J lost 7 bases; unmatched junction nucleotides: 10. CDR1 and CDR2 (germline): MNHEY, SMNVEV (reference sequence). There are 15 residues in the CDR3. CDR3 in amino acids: CASSPRTGLVNEQFF. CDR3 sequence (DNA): TGTGCCAGCAGTCCTCGGACAGGGCTTGTTAATGAGCAGTTCTTC.

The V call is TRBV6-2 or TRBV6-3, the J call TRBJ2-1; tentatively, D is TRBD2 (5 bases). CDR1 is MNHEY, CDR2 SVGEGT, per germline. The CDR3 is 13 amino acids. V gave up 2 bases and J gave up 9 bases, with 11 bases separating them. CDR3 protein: CASSYDYGGEQFF. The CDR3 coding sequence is TGTGCCAGCAGTTACGACTATGGCGGTGAGCAGTTCTTC.

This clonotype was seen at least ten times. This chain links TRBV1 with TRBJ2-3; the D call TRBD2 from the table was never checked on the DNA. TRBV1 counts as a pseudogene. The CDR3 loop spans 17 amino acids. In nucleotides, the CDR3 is TGCACCAGCAGCCAAGCACGTTCGGGAGGGGAATCAGATACGCAGTATTTT. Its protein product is CTSSQARSGGESDTQYF.

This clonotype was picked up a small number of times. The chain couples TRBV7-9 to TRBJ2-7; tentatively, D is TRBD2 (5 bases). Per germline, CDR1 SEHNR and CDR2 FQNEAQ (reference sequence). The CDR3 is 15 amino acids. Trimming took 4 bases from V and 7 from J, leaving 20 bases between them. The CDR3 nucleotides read TGTGCCAGCAGCTCTTTACCTAGAGATCCGGGGGAGCAGTACTTC. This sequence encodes CASSSLPRDPGEQYF.

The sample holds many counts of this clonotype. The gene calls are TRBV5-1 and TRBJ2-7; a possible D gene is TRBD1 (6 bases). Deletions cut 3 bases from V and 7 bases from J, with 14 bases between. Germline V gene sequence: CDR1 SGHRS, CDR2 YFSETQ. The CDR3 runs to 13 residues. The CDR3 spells CASSWGQPGEQYF. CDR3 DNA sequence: TGCGCCAGCAGCTGGGGACAACCGGGGGAGCAGTACTTC. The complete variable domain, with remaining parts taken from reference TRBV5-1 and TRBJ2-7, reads KAGVTQTPRYLIKTRGQQVTLSCSPISGHRSVSWYQQTPGQGLQFLFEYFSETQRNKGNFPGRFSGRQFSNSRSEMNVSTLELGDSALYLCASSWGQPGEQYFGPGTRLTVT.

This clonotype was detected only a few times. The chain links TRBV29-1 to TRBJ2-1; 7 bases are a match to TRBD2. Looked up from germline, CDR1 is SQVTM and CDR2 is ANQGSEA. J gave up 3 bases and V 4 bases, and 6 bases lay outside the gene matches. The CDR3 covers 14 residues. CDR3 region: CSVGPSGVYNEQFF. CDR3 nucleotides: TGCAGCGTTGGACCTAGCGGAGTCTACAATGAGCAGTTCTTC.

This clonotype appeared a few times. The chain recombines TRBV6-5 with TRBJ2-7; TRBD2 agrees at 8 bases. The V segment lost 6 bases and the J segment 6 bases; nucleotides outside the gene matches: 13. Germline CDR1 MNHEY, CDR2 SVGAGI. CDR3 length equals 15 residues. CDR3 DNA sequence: TGTGCCAGCAGCCTGAGCGGGAGTAAGTTTCGCGAGCAGTACTTC. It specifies CASSLSGSKFREQYF.

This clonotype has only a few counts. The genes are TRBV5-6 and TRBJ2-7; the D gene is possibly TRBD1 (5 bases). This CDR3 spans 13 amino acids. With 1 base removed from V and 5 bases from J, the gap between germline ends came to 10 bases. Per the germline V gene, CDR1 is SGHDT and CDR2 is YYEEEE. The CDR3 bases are TGTGCCAGCAGCTTGAGGGGAACCCACGAGCAGTACTTC. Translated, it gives CASSLRGTHEQYF.